This T cell receptor beta chain emerged from a study of cytomegalovirus exposure and HLA in healthy donors. Points from the study as a whole: Later work found most CMV-associated TCR beta chains apparently HLA-restricted.

PCR employed 60 Vbeta and 13 Jbeta primers. Profiling relied on immunoSEQ multiplex PCR, and the TCRdb table lists in-frame clones only, not all of them. The table records some 120,000 clones, around three quarters of them present only once. About this clone: Its cognate antigen is unknown.

Germline CDR1 is MDHEN and CDR2 is SYDVKM. There are 15 residues in the CDR3. The V end lost 2 bases, the J end lost 8 bases, and 18 bases lay between the germline ends. The chain is built from TRBV28 and TRBJ1-1, with a weak D call TRBD1 (5 bases). The sequencing sample was made of PBMCs. The source is a man aged 18 to 29 in good health and CMV-seronegative. The CDR3 reads CASSLPTSQGREAFF. The DNA of the CDR3 is TGTGCCAGCAGTTTACCCACCTCTCAGGGTCGCGAAGCTTTCTTT.